The 31 T cell receptor beta chains presented below share a single source sample, sequenced in a study of CD8 T cells in Susac syndrome (dated by TCRdb to the late 2010s). Libraries were built with the immunoSEQ multiplex PCR assay. RNA was extracted using the RNeasy kit, and roughly 0.5 to 1 ug of the RNA was reverse transcribed with random hexamers. TCRdb handled the public reads itself, with Q25 trimming in fastp and clone calling in MiXCR, and kept productive beta chains. Each CDR3 protein gets just one entry, which takes the most common genes and DNA from the rows behind it. For this sample the table gives around 170,000 distinct CDR3 sequences, of which about 95% were detected only once. The ten largest clones capture around 0.16% of the sample. The specimen sequenced was CD8+ T cells from PBMCs. These receptors were obtained from a human donor with Susac syndrome.

The V gene is TRBV19, the J gene TRBJ1-1; D is unresolved. Per germline, CDR1 LNHDA and CDR2 SQIVND (reference sequence). The CDR3 covers 13 residues. V lost 5 bases and J lost 1, with 8 bases in between. CDR3 residues: CASSGLTNTEAFF. The CDR3 DNA reads TGTGCCAGTAGTGGACTGACGAACACTGAAGCTTTCTTT.

The J gene is TRBJ2-3, the V gene TRBV7-6; 13 bases map to TRBD2. This CDR3 comprises 18 residues. Germline V CDR1 and CDR2: SGHVS, FNYEAQ. Germline trimming cut 5 bases from V and 0 bases from J; bases unmatched to any gene: 8. CDR3 in DNA: TGTGCCAGCAGCAAAAGGACTAGCGGGGGAACTAGCACAGATACGCAGTATTTT. Translation gives CASSKRTSGGTSTDTQYF.

The CDR3 reads CASSLRIRGSEETQYF. The CDR3 nucleotides read TGTGCCAGCAGCTTACGGATTAGGGGCAGCGAAGAGACCCAGTACTTC. The chain employs TRBV7-9 and TRBJ2-5; D is perhaps TRBD1 (5 bases). Germline CDR1 is SEHNR and CDR2 is FQNEAQ (reference sequence). The CDR3 loop spans 16 amino acids. The V end was cut by 2 bases, the J end by 3 bases, with 16 bases between.

Only one count was recorded for this clonotype. The chain uses TRBV5-1 and TRBJ2-7, with no clear D. Germline V gives CDR1 SGHRS, CDR2 YFSETQ. This CDR3 has 14 amino acids. V lost 1 base and J lost 2, with 10 bases in between. Here the CDR3 DNA reads TGCGCCAGCAGCTTGTCCGCAGAAACCTACGAGCAGTACTTC. This codes for CASSLSAETYEQYF.

The chain uses TRBV6-5 and TRBJ1-2; 8 bases are a match to TRBD1. V dropped 7 bases and J dropped 1; count of bases not matched to a gene: 11. CDR1 is MNHEY, CDR2 SVGAGI, per germline. The CDR3 sequence is 16 residues long. The CDR3 DNA is TGTGCCAGCAATCCCTCGACAGGGGCCATTAACTATGGCTACACCTTC. Encoded protein: CASNPSTGAINYGYTF.

The chain carries TRBV29-1 and TRBJ2-1, with 8 positions matching TRBD2. Trimming cost V 4 bases and J 7 bases; bases outside gene matches: 3. Looked up from germline, CDR1 is SQVTM and CDR2 is ANQGSEA. The CDR3 consists of 12 residues. CDR3 in amino acids: CSVGIAGNEQFF. The CDR3 DNA reads as TGCAGCGTTGGGATAGCGGGGAATGAGCAGTTCTTC.

The gene calls are TRBV29-1 and TRBJ1-1, with a weak D call TRBD1 (6 bases). This CDR3 is built from 14 residues. From germline, CDR1 is SQVTM and CDR2 ANQGSEA. V lost 8 bases and J 1 base, leaving 17 bases between the germline ends. The CDR3 loop reads CSTTSGGTNTEAFF. CDR3 nucleotides: TGCAGCACGACTTCGGGGGGCACGAACACTGAAGCTTTCTTT. Filled out from reference TRBV29-1 and TRBJ1-1, the complete variable domain reads SAVISQKPSRDICQRGTSLTIQCQVDSQVTMMFWYRQQPGQSLTLIATANQGSEATYESGFVIDKFPISRPNLTFSTLTVSNMSPEDSSIYLCSTTSGGTNTEAFFGQGTRLTVV.

The chain couples TRBV6-2 or TRBV6-3 to TRBJ2-5; the D gene could be TRBD1 or TRBD2 (5 bases each). The CDR3 sequence is 14 residues long. Per the germline V gene, CDR1 is MNHEY and CDR2 is SVGEGT. The V end was cut by 5 bases, the J end by 1 base, with 11 bases between. The CDR3 DNA reads as TGTGCCAGCAGTAAAGTGGGACCCCAAGAGACCCAGTACTTC. This sequence encodes CASSKVGPQETQYF.

This chain joins TRBV5-4 and TRBJ2-2; TRBD1 is a possible D gene (6 bases). This CDR3 has 14 residues. CDR1 and CDR2 (germline): SGHNT, YYREEE (reference sequence). V gave up 6 bases and J gave up 0 bases, with 9 bases separating them. CDR3 sequence reads: CASTGTSNTGELFF. The DNA for the CDR3 is TGTGCCAGCACTGGGACATCGAACACCGGGGAGCTGTTTTTT.

The chain joins TRBV30 to TRBJ1-4; weak D call: TRBD1 (6 bases). CDR1 and CDR2 from the germline V gene are GTSNPN and SVGIG (reference sequence). Trimming removed 8 bases at V and 0 bases at J, with 16 bases between. This CDR3 spans 15 amino acids. CDR3: CAGDGTPSTNEKLFF. The DNA for the CDR3 is TGTGCCGGGGACGGGACACCATCAACTAATGAAAAACTGTTTTTT.

This chain links TRBV7-2 with TRBJ2-7; no reliable D call. The CDR3 has 11 residues. The V end lost 6 bases, the J end lost 7 bases, and 10 bases lay between the germline ends. Germline assignment: CDR1 SGHTA and CDR2 FQGNSA. As DNA, the CDR3 is TGTGCCAGCAGTTACTACGGGGAGCAGTACTTC. This codes for CASSYYGEQYF.

The table lists this clonotype with a count of one. The chain combines TRBV13 with TRBJ1-2; TRBD1 is a possible D gene (5 bases). The CDR3 contains 14 residues. Germline-derived CDR1 and CDR2 are PRHDT and FYEKMQ (reference sequence). V was cut by 5 bases and J by 8 bases, with 18 bases left in between. The CDR3: CASSPEPGKMGYTF. CDR3 nucleotide sequence: TGTGCCAGCAGCCCCGAGCCAGGGAAGATGGGCTACACCTTC.

This chain connects TRBV11-2 to TRBJ2-7, with D possibly being TRBD2 (5 bases). V lost 5 bases, J lost 0 bases, and 14 bases lay in between. Germline lookup yields CDR1 SGHAT and CDR2 FQNNGV. The CDR3 is made up of 15 amino acids. The CDR3 reads CASSPPGSISYEQYF. The CDR3 DNA follows: TGTGCCAGCAGCCCCCCGGGGTCCATCTCCTACGAGCAGTACTTC.

This chain connects TRBV20-1 to TRBJ1-1, with D unclear. Germline V gene sequence: CDR1 DFQATT, CDR2 SNEGSKA (reference sequence). V was clipped by 6 bases and J by 4 bases, with 9 bases between them. The CDR3 is 11 amino acids. This CDR3 reads CSAEGFTEAFF. The CDR3 DNA sequence: TGCAGTGCCGAGGGTTTCACTGAAGCTTTCTTT.

The chain recombines TRBV27 with TRBJ1-5, with a weak D call TRBD1 (6 bases). V lost 6 bases and J lost 1, with 16 bases in between. CDR1 and CDR2 (germline): MNHEY, SMNVEV (reference sequence). The CDR3 length is 16 residues. The CDR3 DNA sequence: TGTGCCAGCAGGCAAGCCTCGGGGGCAAGCAATCAGCCCCAGCATTTT. Protein product: CASRQASGASNQPQHF.

This sequence joins TRBV15 and TRBJ2-7; D uncertain. The CDR3 runs 14 residues. V was clipped by 6 bases and J by 0 bases, with 12 bases between them. The germline V gene has CDR1 LNHNV and CDR2 YYDKDF (reference sequence). The CDR3 loop is CATSDGRHSYEQYF. Written as DNA, the CDR3 is TGTGCCACCAGTGATGGCAGGCACTCCTACGAGCAGTACTTC.

The chain recombines TRBV18 with TRBJ2-2; TRBD1 aligns across 8 bases. Germline assignment: CDR1 KGHSH and CDR2 LQKENI. V lost 5 bases and J lost 5; bases outside the gene matches: 7. CDR3 size: 15 residues. As DNA, the CDR3 is TGTGCCAGCTCAATAGGACAGGGAAAAACCGGGGAGCTGTTTTTT. Translation gives CASSIGQGKTGELFF.

The chain employs TRBV29-1 and TRBJ1-1; 8 positions match TRBD1. Germline CDR1 SQVTM, CDR2 ANQGSEA. This CDR3 is built from 13 residues. V dropped 5 bases and J dropped 1; count of bases not matched to a gene: 3. Here the CDR3 reads CSVKQGGNTEAFF. DNA for the CDR3: TGCAGCGTTAAACAGGGGGGGAACACTGAAGCTTTCTTT.

DNA of the CDR3: TGCAGTGCTAGCGGCGGACAATACCGCGGCAATGTTGAGCAGTTCTTC. Translated: CSASGGQYRGNVEQFF. The chain joins TRBV20-1 to TRBJ2-1, with TRBD1 as a possible D gene (5 bases). Germline V gene lookup returns CDR1 DFQATT and CDR2 SNEGSKA (reference sequence). Trimming shortened V by 3 bases and J by 9 bases, and 24 bases separated the two germline ends. The CDR3 has 16 amino acids.

The chain carries TRBV9 and TRBJ2-1, with 12 bases aligning to TRBD2. Germline-derived CDR1 and CDR2 are SGDLS and YYNGEE. This CDR3 spans 17 amino acids. Unmatched junction bases numbered 7, after V lost 4 bases and J lost 2 bases. The CDR3 sequence: CASSPGLAGLPYNEQFF. CDR3 bases: TGTGCCAGCAGCCCCGGACTAGCGGGGCTCCCCTACAATGAGCAGTTCTTC.

The rearrangement links TRBV7-9 to TRBJ1-6, with D perhaps TRBD1 (5 bases). This CDR3 region has 15 residues. Trimming removed 3 bases at V and 7 bases at J, with 13 bases between. The V gene's germline CDR1 is SEHNR and CDR2 FQNEAQ (reference sequence). The CDR3 region is CASSFEGPGNSPLHF. The CDR3 DNA reads TGTGCCAGCAGCTTCGAGGGGCCGGGGAATTCACCCCTCCACTTT.

The chain combines TRBV30 with TRBJ1-1; D is ambiguous. The CDR3 is 11 amino acids. Germline V gives CDR1 GTSNPN, CDR2 SVGIG (reference sequence). V gave up 0 bases and J gave up 10 bases, with 9 bases separating them. CDR3 DNA: TGTGCCTGGAGTGTTTGGTGGGGAGCTTTCTTT. Translation gives CAWSVWWGAFF. Together with reference TRBV30 and TRBJ1-1, the CDR3 gives the full variable domain: SQTIHQWPATLVQPVGSPLSLECTVEGTSNPNLYWYRQAAGRGLQLLFYSVGIGQISSEVPQNLSASRPQDRQFILSSKKLLLSDSGFYLCAWSVWWGAFFGQGTRLTVV.

This clonotype has just one count. The chain uses TRBV12-3 or TRBV12-4 and TRBJ2-5; 8 nucleotides match TRBD2. CDR3 size: 14 residues. J gave up 6 bases and V 3 bases, and 6 bases lay outside the gene matches. The CDR3 loop is CASSFGGAAQTQYF. The CDR3, as DNA: TGTGCCAGCAGTTTCGGGGGGGCCGCTCAGACCCAGTACTTC.

As concerns this clonotype: Because the CDR3 is missing its conserved closing phenylalanine or tryptophan, this is likely a read error. The chain combines TRBV12-3 or TRBV12-4 with TRBJ1-6; 10 bases fit TRBD1. This CDR3 region has 15 residues. The J segment lost 8 bases and the V segment lost 7 bases, leaving 8 bases of the junction unmatched. The CDR3 DNA reads TGTGCCAGCAAAACCGGGACAGGGGTACATTCACCCCTCCACTGT. This sequence encodes CASKTGTGVHSPLHC.

The chain joins TRBV27 to TRBJ2-2, with 9 bases lining up with TRBD1. Trimming took 6 bases from V and 7 from J; bases not matched to a gene: 6. The CDR3 consists of 14 residues. In germline, CDR1 is MNHEY, CDR2 SMNVEV (reference sequence). CDR3 in amino acids: CASRPGQGVGELFF. In DNA form, the CDR3 reads TGTGCCAGCAGGCCGGGACAGGGTGTCGGGGAGCTGTTTTTT.

V usage is TRBV10-3 and J usage is TRBJ2-1, with D unclear. V was clipped by 2 bases and J by 7 bases, with 6 bases between them. Germline lookup yields CDR1 ENHRY and CDR2 SYGVKD. The CDR3 is made up of 12 amino acids. CDR3 bases: TGTGCCATCAGTGAGGGACGGAATGAGCAGTTCTTC. Protein: CAISEGRNEQFF.

This sequence joins TRBV27 and TRBJ1-2, with D unclear. Between the trimmed V and J ends, which lost 5 bases and 8 bases, there was a span of 18 bases. Germline V gives CDR1 MNHEY, CDR2 SMNVEV (reference sequence). CDR3 length: 14 residues. The CDR3 coding sequence is TGTGCCAGCAGTCCCGATCCGGGAGCGGAAGGCTACACCTTC. Translated: CASSPDPGAEGYTF.

The table lists this clonotype with a count of one. This chain joins TRBV7-9 and TRBJ2-1; D remains unclear. The CDR3 contains 13 residues. V was pared by 5 bases and J by 6 bases, with 11 bases between. Germline CDR1 and CDR2: SEHNR and FQNEAQ (reference sequence). This CDR3 reads CASSPPSSNEQFF. Here the CDR3 DNA reads TGTGCCAGCAGCCCACCGTCGTCCAATGAGCAGTTCTTC.

This rearrangement joins TRBV20-1 to TRBJ2-7; the D call may be TRBD1 or TRBD2 (5 bases each). Germline CDR1 DFQATT, CDR2 SNEGSKA (reference sequence). There are 13 residues in the CDR3. Trimming stripped 0 bases from V and 7 bases from J, with 13 bases between. The DNA for the CDR3 is TGCAGTGCTAGAGACGGGGCGAAGGGAGAGCAGTACTTC. Residues: CSARDGAKGEQYF.

This chain connects TRBV13 to TRBJ2-7; D is possibly TRBD2 (6 bases). The CDR3 runs 14 residues. V lost 4 bases to trimming and J lost 3 bases, with 13 bases between them. From germline, CDR1 is PRHDT and CDR2 FYEKMQ (reference sequence). CDR3: CASSSGTLDYEQYF. The CDR3 DNA follows: TGTGCCAGCAGCTCGGGGACTTTAGACTACGAGCAGTACTTC.

The CDR3 loop reads CASRTSGQETQYF. Here the CDR3 DNA reads TGTGCCAGCAGGACTAGCGGCCAAGAGACCCAGTACTTC. The gene calls are TRBV11-2 and TRBJ2-5, with TRBD2 matching over 9 bases. V trimming: 6 bases; J trimming: 1 base; junction bases outside the gene matches: 0. Germline V gene lookup returns CDR1 SGHAT and CDR2 FQNNGV. This CDR3 comprises 13 residues.